This TCR beta chain was observed in a study of shared clonotypes between healthy human individuals. Study-level information: Serving as donors were a couple of women and a few men, whose ages spanned 18 to 49. Points from the study as a whole: The study found lower generation probabilities in non-shared clonotypes than in those shared by all four donors.

In the naive CD8 group, cells lacked CD45RO and were positively selected for CCR7, so terminally differentiated effector memory CD45RA+ cells were left out. Worth noting for this clone: Antigen: not known.

The CDR3 is 15 amino acids. Germline V CDR1 and CDR2: SGDLS, YYNGEE. V dropped 7 bases and J dropped 0 bases, with 13 bases sitting between them. In the original analysis: Without quality scores, immunoSEQ junctional reads could not be filtered like full-length reads. The protocol was immunoSEQ multiplex PCR, while the TCRdb copy is restricted to in-frame clones and leaves out a portion. V and J calls and clone size are those listed in that table; D and trimming were worked out from the DNA. The repertoire has 1.5 million to 2.5 million clones, 85% to 95% of them found once; the top ten carry more than 0.9%.

Source material: naive CD8+ T cells sorted from blood. V is TRBV9 and J is TRBJ1-4; D might be TRBD1 (5 bases). The TCR comes from a man younger than 35 in good health. In nucleotides, the CDR3 is TGTGCCAGCCGGAAAGGGGAAACAACTAATGAAAAACTGTTTTTT. Its translation: CASRKGETTNEKLFF. Supplemented by reference TRBV9 and TRBJ1-4, the full variable domain reads DSGVTQTPKHLITATGQRVTLRCSPRSGDLSVYWYQQSLDQGLQFLIQYYNGEERAKGNILERFSAQQFPDLHSELNLSSLELGDSALYFCASRKGETTNEKLFFGSGTQLSVL.